This T cell receptor (beta chain) appears in the sequencing data of a study of early T cells in non-severe SARS-CoV-2 infection. Unique molecular identifier tags were affixed to discrete cDNA molecules. TCRdb passed the 5' RACE reads through MiXCR, listing each CDR3 protein once. Of around 35,000 distinct CDR3 sequences in the sample, roughly 5.9% were seen once. This clonotype appeared many times. CDR1 DFQATT and CDR2 SNEGSKA come from the germline V gene (reference sequence). The CDR3 loop spans 13 amino acids. Trimming removed 6 bases from V and 7 bases from J, with 18 bases in between. The sample comprised whole blood. This TCR was sampled from an adult who was a healthcare worker with PCR-confirmed SARS-CoV-2 infection or an uninfected control (not recorded which). This chain uses TRBV20-1 with TRBJ2-5; possibly TRBD1 or TRBD2 for D (5 bases each). This CDR3 reads CSATGPTYGTQYF. The CDR3 bases are TGCAGTGCCACGGGACCGACATACGGGACCCAGTACTTC.